This paragraph reports one TCR beta chain. What it recognizes is unknown. This sample is part of a study of CD8+CD57+ T cells in acquired aplastic anemia. Across the study: The DNA of sorted CD4+ and CD8+ cells averaged approximately 2.9 ug. Points from the study as a whole: About 30 CD8+ CDR3 sequences occurred in both the patients and the controls.

Genomic DNA was employed as the template in profiling TCR beta VDJ and CDR3. TCRdb itself ran the reads through MiXCR, one entry per CDR3 protein. There are over 150,000 distinct CDR3 sequences in the sample; 63% occur only once, and under 45% lies in the top ten. The ends lost 5 bases at V and 9 bases at J; junction bases unmatched: 21. The CDR3 runs to 17 residues. The germline V gene has CDR1 SGHRS and CDR2 YFSETQ. By flow cytometry, patients selected for sequencing had shown an expansion of CD8+CD57+ cells. In all patients, the disease was severe acquired aplastic anemia. The source material was sorted CD4+, CD8+, or CD8+CD57+ T cells (not recorded which) from PBMCs. The chain links TRBV5-1 to TRBJ2-5, with 8 bases identical to TRBD1. The clonotype comes from a human donor with aplastic anemia. The CDR3, as DNA: TGCGCCAGCAGTGATGCCGGGGACAGGCAGCTTCCGAAGTCCCAGTACTTC. It specifies CASSDAGDRQLPKSQYF.